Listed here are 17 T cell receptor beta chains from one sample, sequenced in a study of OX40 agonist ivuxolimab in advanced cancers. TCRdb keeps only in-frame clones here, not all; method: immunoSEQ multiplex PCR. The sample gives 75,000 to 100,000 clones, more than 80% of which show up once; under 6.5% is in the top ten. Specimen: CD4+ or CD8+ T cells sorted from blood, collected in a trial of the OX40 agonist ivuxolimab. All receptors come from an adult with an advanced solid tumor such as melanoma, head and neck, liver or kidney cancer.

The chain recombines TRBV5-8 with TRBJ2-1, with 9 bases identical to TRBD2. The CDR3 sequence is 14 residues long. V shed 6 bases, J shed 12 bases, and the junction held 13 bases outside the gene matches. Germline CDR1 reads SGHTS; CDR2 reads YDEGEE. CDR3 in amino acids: CASTWLRTSAWQFF. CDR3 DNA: TGTGCCAGCACTTGGTTGCGGACTAGCGCTTGGCAGTTCTTC. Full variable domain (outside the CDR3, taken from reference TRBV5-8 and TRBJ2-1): EAGVTQSPTHLIKTRGQQATLRCSPISGHTSVYWYQQALGLGLQFLLWYDEGEERNRGNFPPRFSGRQFPNYSSELNVNALELEDSALYLCASTWLRTSAWQFFGPGTRLTVL.

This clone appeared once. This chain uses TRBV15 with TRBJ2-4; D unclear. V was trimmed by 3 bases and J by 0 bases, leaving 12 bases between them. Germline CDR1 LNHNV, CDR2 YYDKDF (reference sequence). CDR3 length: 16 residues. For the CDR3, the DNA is TGTGCCACCAGCAGTGGCCTACTTATAGCCAAAAACATTCAGTACTTC. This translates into CATSSGLLIAKNIQYF.

The CDR3 DNA is TGTGCCAGCAGCCTCGGACAGCAATATGGCTACACCTTC. Translating gives CASSLGQQYGYTF. The gene calls are TRBV7-2 and TRBJ1-2; perhaps TRBD1 as D (6 bases). Trimming pared 5 bases from V and 5 bases from J, leaving 12 bases between. This CDR3 is 13 amino acids long. Per germline, CDR1 SGHTA and CDR2 FQGNSA.

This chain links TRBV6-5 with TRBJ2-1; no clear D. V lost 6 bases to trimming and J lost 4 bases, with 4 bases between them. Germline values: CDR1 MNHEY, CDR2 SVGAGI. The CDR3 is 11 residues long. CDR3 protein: CASRGYNEQFF. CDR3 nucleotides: TGTGCCAGCAGAGGGTACAATGAGCAGTTCTTC.

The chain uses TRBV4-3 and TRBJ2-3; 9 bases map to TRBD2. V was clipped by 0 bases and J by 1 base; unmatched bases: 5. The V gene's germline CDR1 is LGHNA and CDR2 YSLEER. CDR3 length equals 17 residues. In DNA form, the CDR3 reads TGCGCCAGCAGCCAAGACTTCGAGCGGGGGGGCACAGATACGCAGTATTTT. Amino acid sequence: CASSQDFERGGTDTQYF.

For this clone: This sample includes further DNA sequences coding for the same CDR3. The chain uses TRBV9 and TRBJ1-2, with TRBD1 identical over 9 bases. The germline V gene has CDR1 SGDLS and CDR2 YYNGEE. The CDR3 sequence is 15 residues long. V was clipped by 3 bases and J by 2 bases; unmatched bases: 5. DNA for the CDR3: TGTGCCAGCAGCGAAAGGGACAGGGCAAACTATGGCTACACCTTC. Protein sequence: CASSERDRANYGYTF.

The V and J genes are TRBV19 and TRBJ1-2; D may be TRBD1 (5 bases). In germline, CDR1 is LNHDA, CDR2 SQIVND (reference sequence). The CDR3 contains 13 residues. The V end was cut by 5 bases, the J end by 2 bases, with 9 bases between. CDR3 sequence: CASSRGRNYGYTF. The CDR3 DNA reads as TGTGCCAGTAGTCGGGGACGGAACTATGGCTACACCTTC.

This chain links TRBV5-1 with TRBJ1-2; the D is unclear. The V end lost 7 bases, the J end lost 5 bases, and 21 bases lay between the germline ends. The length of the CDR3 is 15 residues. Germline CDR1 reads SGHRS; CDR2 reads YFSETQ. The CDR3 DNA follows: TGCGCCAGCCGATCTTCATGGGGATCGGGATATGGCTACACCTTC. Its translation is CASRSSWGSGYGYTF.

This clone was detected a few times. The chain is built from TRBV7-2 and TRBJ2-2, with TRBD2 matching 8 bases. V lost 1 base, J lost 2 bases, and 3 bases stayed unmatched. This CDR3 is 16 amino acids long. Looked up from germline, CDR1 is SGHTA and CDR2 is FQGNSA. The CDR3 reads CASSLVLAVNTGELFF. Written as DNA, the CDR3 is TGTGCCAGCAGCTTAGTACTAGCGGTTAACACCGGGGAGCTGTTTTTT.

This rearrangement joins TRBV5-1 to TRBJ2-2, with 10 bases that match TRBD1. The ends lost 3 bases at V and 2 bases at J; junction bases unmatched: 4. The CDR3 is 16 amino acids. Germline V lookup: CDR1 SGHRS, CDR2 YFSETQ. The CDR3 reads CASSSGTGANTGELFF. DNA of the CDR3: TGCGCCAGCAGCTCCGGGACAGGGGCCAACACCGGGGAGCTGTTTTTT.

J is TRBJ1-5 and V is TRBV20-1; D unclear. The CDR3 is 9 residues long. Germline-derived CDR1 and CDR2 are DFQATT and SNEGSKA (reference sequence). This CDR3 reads CTTPQTPHF. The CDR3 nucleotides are TGCACCACCCCCCAGACCCCGCATTTT.

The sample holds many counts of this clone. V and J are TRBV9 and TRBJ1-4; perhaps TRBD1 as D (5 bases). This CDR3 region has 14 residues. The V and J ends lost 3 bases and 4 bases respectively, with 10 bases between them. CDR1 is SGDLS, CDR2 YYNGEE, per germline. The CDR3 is CASSDGGVNEKLFF. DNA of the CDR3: TGTGCCAGCAGCGACGGGGGGGTTAATGAAAAACTGTTTTTT.

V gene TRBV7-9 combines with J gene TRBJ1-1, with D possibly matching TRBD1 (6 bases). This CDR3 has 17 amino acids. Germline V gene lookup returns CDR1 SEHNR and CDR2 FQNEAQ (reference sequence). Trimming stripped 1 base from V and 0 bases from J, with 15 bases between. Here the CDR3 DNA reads TGTGCCAGCAGCTTAGGGGTGGACAGTTGGATGAACACTGAAGCTTTCTTT. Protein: CASSLGVDSWMNTEAFF.

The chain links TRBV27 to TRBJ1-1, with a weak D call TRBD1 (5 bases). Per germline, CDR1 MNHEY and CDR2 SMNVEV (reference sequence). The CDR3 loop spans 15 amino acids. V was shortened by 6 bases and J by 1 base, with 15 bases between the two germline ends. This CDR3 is CASRVGGTANTEAFF. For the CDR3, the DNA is TGTGCCAGCAGGGTTGGAGGGACGGCGAACACTGAAGCTTTCTTT.

For the CDR3, the DNA is TGTGCCAGCAGCCCAAGACAGGGGGTGGCAGATACGCAGTATTTT. Amino acid sequence: CASSPRQGVADTQYF. The chain employs TRBV7-9 and TRBJ2-3, with 9 bases aligning to TRBD1. The CDR3 is 15 residues long. CDR1 is SEHNR, CDR2 FQNEAQ, per germline (reference sequence). With 5 bases clipped from V and 4 bases from J, the junction kept 7 bases outside the gene matches.

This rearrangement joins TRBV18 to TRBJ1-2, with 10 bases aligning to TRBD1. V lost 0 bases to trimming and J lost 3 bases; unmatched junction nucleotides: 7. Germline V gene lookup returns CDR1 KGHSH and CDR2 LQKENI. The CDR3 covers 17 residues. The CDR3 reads CASSPPEVTGGDYGYTF. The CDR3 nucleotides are TGTGCCAGCTCACCACCGGAAGTGACAGGGGGCGACTATGGCTACACCTTC.

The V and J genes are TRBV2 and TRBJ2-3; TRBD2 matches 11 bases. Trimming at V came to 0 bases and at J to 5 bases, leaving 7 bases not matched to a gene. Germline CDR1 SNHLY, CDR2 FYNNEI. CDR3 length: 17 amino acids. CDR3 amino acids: CASSEALRLAGGDTQYF. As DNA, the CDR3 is TGTGCCAGCAGTGAAGCGCTGAGGCTAGCGGGAGGAGATACGCAGTATTTT.